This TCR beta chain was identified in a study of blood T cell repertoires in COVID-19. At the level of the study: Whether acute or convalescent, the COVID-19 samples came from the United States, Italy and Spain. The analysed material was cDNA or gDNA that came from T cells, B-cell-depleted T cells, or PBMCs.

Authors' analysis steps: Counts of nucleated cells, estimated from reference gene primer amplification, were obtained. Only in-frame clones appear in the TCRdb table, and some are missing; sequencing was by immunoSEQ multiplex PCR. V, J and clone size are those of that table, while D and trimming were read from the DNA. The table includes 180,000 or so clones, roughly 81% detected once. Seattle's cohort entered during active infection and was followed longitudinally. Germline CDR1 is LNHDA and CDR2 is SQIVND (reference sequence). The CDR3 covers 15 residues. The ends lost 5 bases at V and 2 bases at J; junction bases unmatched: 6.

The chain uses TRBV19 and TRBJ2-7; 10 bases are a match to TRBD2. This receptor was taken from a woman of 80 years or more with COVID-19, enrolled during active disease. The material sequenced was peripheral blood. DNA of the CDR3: TGTGCCAGTAGTCCGAACCTAGCGGGAGCCTACGAGCAGTACTTC. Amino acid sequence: CASSPNLAGAYEQYF.